The T cell receptor beta chain described here comes from a study of identical twins. The study's findings and limits: Researchers caution that invariant MAIT and iNKT cells could partly confound zero-insertion analyses. With monozygotic twins, out-of-frame TCR alpha sharing exceeded what models estimated.

This clonotype appeared a few times. Its antigen remains unidentified. A universal primer site was created by template switching, with the cDNA bearing unique molecular identifiers. A single record per CDR3 protein comes from TCRdb applying MiXCR to the 5' RACE reads. Of some 460,000 distinct CDR3 sequences listed, more than 13% are singletons. This sample also appeared in a second study, on yellow fever vaccine responses in identical twins.

The sample comprised CD4+ T cells sorted from blood. The receptor's source is a woman aged 18-29 years in good health.

For the CDR3, the DNA is TGCAGTGCTACCCGGGACAGGGGAACTTACAATGAGCAGTTCTTC. Translation gives CSATRDRGTYNEQFF. The chain joins TRBV20-1 to TRBJ2-1; TRBD1 agrees at 10 bases. Germline V gives CDR1 DFQATT, CDR2 SNEGSKA (reference sequence). The J segment lost 4 bases and the V segment lost 4 bases, leaving 7 bases of the junction unmatched. This CDR3 is 15 amino acids long.